Described below is a single T cell receptor beta chain sequence and its context. Its target is unknown. Germline trimming cut 4 bases from V and 7 bases from J; bases unmatched to any gene: 4. This CDR3 is 12 amino acids long. Germline lookup yields CDR1 SGHRS and CDR2 YFSETQ. This entry belongs to a study of T cell responses to AZD1222 COVID-19 vaccine. Study-wide findings and caveats: No repertoire was sampled before or during the peak T cell response, only after it.

Here immunoSEQ multiplex PCR was the method, and the copy in TCRdb shows in-frame clones only, minus some. Seen here are 150,000 to 200,000 clones, over 80% observed once, and the top ten hold around 2.5%. The chain combines TRBV5-1 with TRBJ1-1, with 7 bases fitting TRBD1. Sequencing used peripheral blood, obtained on day 0 of MenACWY control vaccination. The TCR sequence derives from an adult in good health. The CDR3 sequence: CASSAGTVEAFF. The CDR3 DNA is TGCGCCAGCAGCGCGGGGACAGTTGAAGCTTTCTTT.